Below, one T cell receptor beta chain is given with its context. The antigen remains undetermined. These data come from a study of PD-1 blockade in classical Hodgkin lymphoma. Study results and caveats: Patients excluded were those beginning nivolumab under 1 year after ASCT. Possible causes of repertoire differences, disease activity or prior therapy, remain undefined. The study found that TCR diversity rose significantly by C4D1 in CD4+ but not CD8+ cells.

Generated by immunoSEQ multiplex PCR, the TCRdb table keeps only in-frame clones and is missing some. This table holds approximately 29,000 clones, around 80% found once. Documented time point: cycle 4 day 1 (C4D1), after five to seven weeks of nivolumab. Each patient relapsed following autologous stem cell transplantation, and prior brentuximab vedotin exposure differed. Purification of CD4+ T cells from thawed PBMCs was performed via magnetic negative selection. Trimming left V 0 bases short and J 3 bases short, with 19 bases between. The CDR3 covers 17 residues. Germline CDR1 is SGHNT and CDR2 is YYREEE (reference sequence).

The receptor was derived from a human donor with classical Hodgkin lymphoma. Sequencing was performed on CD4+ T cells from blood, taken before the fourth cycle of nivolumab. The chain recombines TRBV5-4 with TRBJ2-7; D is undetermined. The CDR3 DNA reads as TGTGCCAGCAGCTTGGTAAGGGTGGGGTATTGGGTCTACGAGCAGTACTTC. Protein: CASSLVRVGYWVYEQYF. Supplemented by reference TRBV5-4 and TRBJ2-7, the full variable domain reads ETGVTQSPTHLIKTRGQQVTLRCSSQSGHNTVSWYQQALGQGPQFIFQYYREEENGRGNFPPRFSGLQFPNYSSELNVNALELDDSALYLCASSLVRVGYWVYEQYFGPGTRLTVT.